These 22 T cell receptor beta chains were sequenced from one sample in a study of blood T cell repertoires in COVID-19. Sequencing was performed with immunoSEQ multiplex PCR; in TCRdb, only in-frame clones are kept and a portion is missing. The sample has fewer than 180,000 clones, around 84% seen once; the top ten hold roughly 2.3%. Sequencing was carried out using peripheral blood. Source of these receptors: a man between 70 and 80 years old with acute or convalescent COVID-19.

The J gene is TRBJ2-2, the V gene TRBV5-1, with a weak D call TRBD2 (6 bases). Germline-derived CDR1 and CDR2 are SGHRS and YFSETQ. The V end lost 4 bases, the J end lost 3 bases, and 13 bases lay between the germline ends. This CDR3 has 15 amino acids. CDR3: CASSGIADYTGELFF. CDR3 coding DNA: TGCGCCAGCAGCGGGATAGCGGACTACACCGGGGAGCTGTTTTTT.

The genes are TRBV18 and TRBJ1-1, with no clear D. Germline CDR1 KGHSH, CDR2 LQKENI. The V gene lost 2 bases and the J gene lost 0 bases, with 10 bases spanning the gap. The CDR3 is made up of 15 amino acids. In DNA, the CDR3 is TGTGCCAGCTCACCAGGGCACCCGATGAACACTGAAGCTTTCTTT. Translating it yields CASSPGHPMNTEAFF.

The chain employs TRBV27 and TRBJ1-2; maybe TRBD1 (6 bases). CDR1 and CDR2 from the germline V gene are MNHEY and SMNVEV (reference sequence). Trimming removed 5 bases from V and 0 bases from J, with 19 bases in between. This CDR3 has 17 residues. CDR3 protein: CASSPRGRGPSNYGYTF. The CDR3, as DNA: TGTGCCAGCAGTCCCCGGGGGCGGGGGCCTTCTAACTATGGCTACACCTTC.

The V call is TRBV15, the J call TRBJ1-1; tentatively, D is TRBD1 (6 bases). Between the trimmed V and J ends, which lost 3 bases and 4 bases, there was a span of 12 bases. From germline, CDR1 is LNHNV and CDR2 YYDKDF (reference sequence). The CDR3 runs 14 residues. CDR3 in amino acids: CATSSGTGITEAFF. CDR3 DNA: TGTGCCACCAGCAGTGGTACAGGGATCACTGAAGCTTTCTTT.

The chain uses TRBV7-9 and TRBJ1-4; 7 nucleotides line up with TRBD1. J lost 5 bases, V lost 3 bases, and 6 bases had no gene match. Per the germline V gene, CDR1 is SEHNR and CDR2 is FQNEAQ (reference sequence). The CDR3 is made up of 15 amino acids. The CDR3 reads CASSFRQGGNEKLFF. CDR3 in DNA: TGTGCCAGCAGCTTCCGTCAGGGGGGAAATGAAAAACTGTTTTTT.

As for this clone: Mismatch with germline at one junction end may stem from a read error. In DNA, the CDR3 is TGTGCCAGCAGTTCACCGGGACAGGGCTCTACTTCCTTC. Its protein product is CASSSPGQGSTSF. This chain connects TRBV28 to TRBJ2-7; the match to TRBD1 covers 9 bases. The CDR3 length is 13 residues. Germline loops: CDR1 MDHEN, CDR2 SYDVKM.

The V and J genes are TRBV7-9 and TRBJ2-5; possible D gene TRBD1, 6 bases. Between the trimmed V and J ends, which lost 5 bases and 5 bases, there was a span of 12 bases. Looked up from germline, CDR1 is SEHNR and CDR2 is FQNEAQ (reference sequence). This CDR3 contains 13 residues. CDR3 nucleotide sequence: TGTGCCAGCAGCCCAGGGGTTATTGAGACCCAGTACTTC. It encodes CASSPGVIETQYF.

The DNA of the CDR3 is TGTGCCAGCAGCTTGGGGGCGAATCAGCCCCAGCATTTT. Residues: CASSLGANQPQHF. The chain combines TRBV5-4 with TRBJ1-5; no reliable D call. V was shortened by 0 bases and J by 4 bases, with 5 bases between the two germline ends. CDR3 size: 13 residues. Per the germline V gene, CDR1 is SGHNT and CDR2 is YYREEE (reference sequence). Looking up the rest from reference TRBV5-4 and TRBJ1-5 gives the full variable domain: ETGVTQSPTHLIKTRGQQVTLRCSSQSGHNTVSWYQQALGQGPQFIFQYYREEENGRGNFPPRFSGLQFPNYSSELNVNALELDDSALYLCASSLGANQPQHFGDGTRLSIL.

V usage is TRBV28 and J usage is TRBJ2-7; D might be TRBD2 (5 bases). The CDR3 spans 17 residues. Per germline, CDR1 MDHEN and CDR2 SYDVKM. V dropped 3 bases and J dropped 0 bases, with 18 bases sitting between them. Here the CDR3 DNA reads TGTGCCAGCAGTTTCATCGCCAGCGGCGTTTTCTCCTACGAGCAGTACTTC. This translates into CASSFIASGVFSYEQYF.

The chain recombines TRBV5-1 with TRBJ2-1; 10 nucleotides align to TRBD1. Germline CDR1 and CDR2: SGHRS and YFSETQ. V was pared by 5 bases and J by 5 bases, with 4 bases of the junction left unmatched. This CDR3 is 14 amino acids long. CDR3: CASSGQGGDNEQFF. The CDR3 DNA reads as TGCGCCAGCAGTGGACAGGGGGGCGACAATGAGCAGTTCTTC.

V usage is TRBV28 and J usage is TRBJ2-5, with TRBD2 as a possible D gene (5 bases). CDR3 length equals 15 residues. In germline, CDR1 is MDHEN, CDR2 SYDVKM. V was trimmed by 10 bases and J by 1 base, leaving 19 bases between them. The CDR3 region is CATGGSTRSQETQYF. In nucleotides, the CDR3 is TGTGCCACAGGCGGGTCAACCAGGTCCCAAGAGACCCAGTACTTC.

This clone was recorded a few times. The gene calls are TRBV5-1 and TRBJ2-3; 7 nucleotides agree with TRBD2. The CDR3 is made up of 15 amino acids. CDR1 SGHRS and CDR2 YFSETQ come from the germline V gene. V was clipped by 4 bases and J by 2 bases; unmatched bases: 7. The CDR3 DNA reads TGCGCCAGCAGCCCGGATGGGGGGGACACAGATACGCAGTATTTT. This encodes CASSPDGGDTDTQYF.

This chain joins TRBV4-1 and TRBJ2-3; D remains ambiguous. The germline gives CDR1 MGHRA, CDR2 YSYEKL. Trimming stripped 0 bases from V and 5 bases from J, with 9 bases between. The CDR3 is 14 residues long. The CDR3 DNA reads as TGCGCCAGCAGCCAAGATCGAACGGGAGATACGCAGTATTTT. Translating gives CASSQDRTGDTQYF.

This chain connects TRBV2 to TRBJ1-6, with 7 bases identical to TRBD1. The germline V gene has CDR1 SNHLY and CDR2 FYNNEI. The CDR3 spans 15 residues. V shed 6 bases and J 3 bases; nucleotides not matched to a gene: 5. The CDR3: CASRGTDFYNSPLHF. The CDR3 DNA follows: TGTGCCAGCAGGGGGACAGATTTCTATAATTCACCCCTCCACTTT.

The chain recombines TRBV7-9 with TRBJ1-2; 7 nucleotides match TRBD1. Germline CDR1 is SEHNR and CDR2 is FQNEAQ (reference sequence). The CDR3 runs 13 residues. Trimming cost V 5 bases and J 3 bases; bases outside gene matches: 3. CDR3 in DNA: TGTGCCAGCAGCCCGGGACAGCACTATGGCTACACCTTC. It encodes CASSPGQHYGYTF.

This sequence joins TRBV6-2 or TRBV6-3 and TRBJ1-2; D gene uncertain. Germline assignment: CDR1 MNHEY and CDR2 SVGEGT. V lost 0 bases, J lost 6 bases, and 8 bases lay in between. The CDR3 is 13 residues long. DNA for the CDR3: TGTGCCAGCAGTTACTCGGTGCAGGATGGCTACACCTTC. The encoded protein is CASSYSVQDGYTF.

This rearrangement joins TRBV6-6 to TRBJ1-1, with 8 positions matching TRBD1. Germline lookup yields CDR1 MNHNY and CDR2 SVGAGI (reference sequence). The CDR3 consists of 13 residues. V lost 10 bases, J lost 2 bases, and 6 bases stayed unmatched. CDR3 in amino acids: CATLGQGNTEAFF. CDR3 coding DNA: TGTGCCACCCTCGGACAGGGTAACACTGAAGCTTTCTTT.

The chain has TRBV24-1 and TRBJ2-3; no reliable D call. Germline lookup yields CDR1 KGHDR and CDR2 SFDVKD. V lost 0 bases and J lost 6, with 3 bases in between. The CDR3 is 12 amino acids. DNA for the CDR3: TGTGCCACCAGTGATTTGCCGGATACGCAGTATTTT. Translated: CATSDLPDTQYF.

This chain joins TRBV5-4 and TRBJ1-1, with 9 positions matching TRBD1. CDR1 and CDR2 (germline): SGHNT, YYREEE (reference sequence). V gave up 7 bases and J gave up 4 bases; unmatched junction bases: 11. The CDR3 sequence is 15 residues long. For the CDR3, the DNA is TGTGCCAGCTCTCCGGGCGGGACAGGGACCACTGAAGCTTTCTTT. This codes for CASSPGGTGTTEAFF.

The chain links TRBV30 to TRBJ1-6; 9 positions match TRBD1. V lost 4 bases to trimming and J lost 9 bases; unmatched junction nucleotides: 10. CDR1 is GTSNPN, CDR2 SVGIG, per germline (reference sequence). CDR3 length: 15 residues. The CDR3 loop is CAWTYRDREISPLHF. The CDR3 bases are TGTGCCTGGACTTACCGGGACAGGGAAATTTCACCCCTCCACTTT.

The chain carries TRBV30 and TRBJ1-1; D not certain. The CDR3 extends over 12 amino acids. Trimming left V 1 base short and J 2 bases short, with 5 bases between. Germline CDR1 is GTSNPN and CDR2 is SVGIG (reference sequence). CDR3 residues: CAWSGSNTEAFF. The CDR3 DNA reads TGTGCCTGGAGTGGGAGTAACACTGAAGCTTTCTTT.

The rearrangement joins TRBV5-4 to TRBJ2-3; 9 positions match TRBD1. The germline V gene has CDR1 SGHNT and CDR2 YYREEE (reference sequence). V gave up 4 bases and J gave up 5 bases; unmatched junction bases: 5. The CDR3 consists of 14 residues. The CDR3 DNA sequence: TGTGCCAGCAGCGGGCGGACAGGGGAAGATACGCAGTATTTT. It encodes CASSGRTGEDTQYF.